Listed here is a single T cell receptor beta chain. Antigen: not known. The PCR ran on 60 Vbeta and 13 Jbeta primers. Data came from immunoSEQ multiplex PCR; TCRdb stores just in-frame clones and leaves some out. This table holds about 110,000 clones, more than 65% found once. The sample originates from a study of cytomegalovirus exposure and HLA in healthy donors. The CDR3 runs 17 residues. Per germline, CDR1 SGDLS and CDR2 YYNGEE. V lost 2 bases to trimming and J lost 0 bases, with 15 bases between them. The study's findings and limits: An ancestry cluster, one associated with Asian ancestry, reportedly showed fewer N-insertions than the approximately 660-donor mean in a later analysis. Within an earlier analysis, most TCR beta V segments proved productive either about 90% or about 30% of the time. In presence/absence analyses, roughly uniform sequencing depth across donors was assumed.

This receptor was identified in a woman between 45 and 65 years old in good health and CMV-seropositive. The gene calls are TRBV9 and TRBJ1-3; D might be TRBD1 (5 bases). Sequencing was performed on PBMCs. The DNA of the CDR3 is TGTGCCAGCAGCGTCTACGACAGCCCAACCTCTGGAAACACCATATATTTT. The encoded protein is CASSVYDSPTSGNTIYF.